Sequencing of this TCR beta chain was carried out in a study of long-term antiretroviral therapy in people with HIV. Runs used v3.0 of the immunoSEQ assay and were done at survey level. Repertoires were generated with immunoSEQ multiplex PCR, while TCRdb's copy carries only in-frame clones and drops some. This table holds fewer than 40,000 clones, 70% to 80% found once. Per donor, a minimum of one pre-ART and a minimum of two post-ART PBMC samples were available. Study-wide points: Regardless of time point, clones expanded before ART dominated the repertoire. Compared with controls, HIV repertoires showed narrower CDR3 length ranges.

Of note for this clone: Its antigen is still unknown.

The sequences come from unsorted PBMCs, collected 1.9 years after starting antiretroviral therapy. The clonotype was recovered from a man in his late teens or twenties with HIV.

The CDR3 spells CASRQSAYEQYF. The CDR3 region has the DNA TGTGCCAGCAGACAGTCGGCCTACGAGCAGTACTTC. The genes are TRBV28 and TRBJ2-7; D is unclear. The CDR3 runs 12 residues. Trimming cost V 6 bases and J 2 bases, with 8 bases left between them. Germline loops: CDR1 MDHEN, CDR2 SYDVKM.